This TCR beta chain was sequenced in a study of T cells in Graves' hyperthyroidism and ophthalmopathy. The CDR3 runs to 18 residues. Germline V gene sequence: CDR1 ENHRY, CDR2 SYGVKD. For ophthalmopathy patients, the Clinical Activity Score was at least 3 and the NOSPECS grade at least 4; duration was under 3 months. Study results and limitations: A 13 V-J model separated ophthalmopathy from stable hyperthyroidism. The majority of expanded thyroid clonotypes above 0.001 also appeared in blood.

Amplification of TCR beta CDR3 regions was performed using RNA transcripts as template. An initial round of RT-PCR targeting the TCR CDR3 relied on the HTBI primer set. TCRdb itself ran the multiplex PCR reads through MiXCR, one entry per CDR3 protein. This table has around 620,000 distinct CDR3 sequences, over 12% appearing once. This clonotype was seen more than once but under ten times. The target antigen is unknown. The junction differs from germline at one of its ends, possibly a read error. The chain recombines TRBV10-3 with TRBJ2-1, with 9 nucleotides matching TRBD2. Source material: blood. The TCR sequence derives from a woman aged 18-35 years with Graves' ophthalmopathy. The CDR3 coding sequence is TGTGCCACCAGTGAGTCGATGTTAGCGGGAGCGGTCCACAATGAGCAGTTCTTC. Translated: CATSESMLAGAVHNEQFF.